This entry lists 27 T cell receptor beta chains sequenced from one sample in a study of early T cells in non-severe SARS-CoV-2 infection. MiXCR, run by TCRdb on the 5' RACE reads, gives a single entry per CDR3 protein. The sample contains about 80,000 distinct CDR3 sequences, approximately 12% of which appear only once. This specimen was whole blood, taken at baseline. Receptors originate from an adult who was a healthcare worker with PCR-confirmed SARS-CoV-2 infection or an uninfected control (not recorded which). The donor label of this sample is uncertain.

The table lists this clonotype with a few counts. The chain recombines TRBV7-3 with TRBJ2-7; possibly TRBD2 for D (6 bases). CDR3 length: 17 residues. Per the germline V gene, CDR1 is SGHTA and CDR2 is FQGTGA. The V gene lost 3 bases and the J gene lost 3 bases, with 21 bases spanning the gap. The CDR3: CASSLSTGGMNSYEQYF. For the CDR3, the DNA is TGTGCCAGCAGCTTGTCGACTGGCGGGATGAATAGCTACGAGCAGTACTTC.

At least ten counts were recorded for this clonotype. The chain has TRBV6-5 and TRBJ1-2; D is unresolved. Trimming cost V 6 bases and J 8 bases, with 19 bases left between them. The CDR3 is 14 amino acids. CDR1 MNHEY and CDR2 SVGAGI come from the germline V gene. DNA for the CDR3: TGTGCCAGCAGAGAAACGTGGGGAGGGCAAGGCTACACCTTC. Translated: CASRETWGGQGYTF.

This clonotype was observed a handful of times. This chain uses TRBV18 with TRBJ2-7; no reliable D call. This CDR3 comprises 12 residues. Per germline, CDR1 KGHSH and CDR2 LQKENI. Trimming stripped 2 bases from V and 6 bases from J, with 8 bases between. The CDR3 DNA follows: TGTGCCAGCTCACCAGTGCGTGGCGAGCAGTACTTC. Its translation: CASSPVRGEQYF.

This clonotype occurred a few times. This CDR3 is CAWSANYEQYF. CDR3 coding DNA: TGTGCCTGGAGTGCGAACTACGAGCAGTACTTC. The rearrangement links TRBV30 to TRBJ2-7; D remains ambiguous. With 1 base removed from V and 3 bases from J, the gap between germline ends came to 4 bases. CDR1 is GTSNPN, CDR2 SVGIG, per germline (reference sequence). The CDR3 extends over 11 amino acids.

The chain employs TRBV4-3 and TRBJ2-3; D remains ambiguous. The V end was cut by 2 bases, the J end by 2 bases, with 8 bases between. This CDR3 contains 14 residues. The germline gives CDR1 LGHNA, CDR2 YSLEER. The CDR3 sequence: CASSQSILTDTQYF. The CDR3 DNA sequence: TGCGCCAGCAGCCAATCTATACTCACAGATACGCAGTATTTT.

The chain carries TRBV5-1 and TRBJ1-4; unclear D gene. CDR3 size: 14 residues. V was trimmed by 0 bases and J by 8 bases, leaving 11 bases between them. From germline, CDR1 is SGHRS and CDR2 YFSETQ. The CDR3 sequence: CASSLEGVREKLFF. CDR3 bases: TGCGCCAGCAGCTTGGAGGGAGTCAGGGAAAAACTGTTTTTT.

The table lists this clonotype with many counts. The chain uses TRBV9 and TRBJ1-1; D remains unclear. The CDR3 totals 11 residues. The V end was cut by 1 base, the J end by 6 bases, with 4 bases between. In germline, CDR1 is SGDLS, CDR2 YYNGEE. The DNA of the CDR3 is TGTGCCAGCAGCGTAACCCCTGAAGCTTTCTTT. Protein: CASSVTPEAFF.

This clonotype was recorded a few times. V is TRBV29-1 and J is TRBJ1-1; a possible D gene is TRBD1 (6 bases). V was pared by 5 bases and J by 1 base, with 14 bases between. The CDR3 runs 14 residues. Germline V gives CDR1 SQVTM, CDR2 ANQGSEA. The CDR3 DNA reads as TGCAGCGTTAGACACAGGGTGTCGAACACTGAAGCTTTCTTT. This translates into CSVRHRVSNTEAFF.

This clonotype was picked up a small number of times. V usage is TRBV19 and J usage is TRBJ2-1; 10 bases fit TRBD1. The J segment lost 8 bases and the V segment lost 3 bases, leaving 10 bases of the junction unmatched. Germline loops: CDR1 LNHDA, CDR2 SQIVND (reference sequence). The length of the CDR3 is 16 residues. The CDR3 sequence is CASSISGQGGEDEQFF. For the CDR3, the DNA is TGTGCCAGTAGTATCTCAGGACAGGGGGGTGAGGATGAGCAGTTCTTC.

This clonotype was counted a few times. The rearrangement joins TRBV12-3 or TRBV12-4 to TRBJ2-1; weak D call: TRBD2 (6 bases). The CDR3 runs to 17 residues. Trimming stripped 10 bases from V and 10 bases from J, with 32 bases between. CDR3 amino acids: CAINRDEAGRGPIEQFF. The DNA for the CDR3 is TGTGCCATTAATCGAGATGAGGCTGGGCGGGGCCCTATAGAGCAGTTCTTC.

This clonotype was detected a few times. The chain couples TRBV29-1 to TRBJ1-2; D is uncertain. Deletions cut 6 bases from V and 2 bases from J, with 10 bases between. There are 12 residues in the CDR3. The germline CDR1 and CDR2 sequences are SQVTM and ANQGSEA. CDR3 sequence: CSVGTPNYGYTF. The CDR3 DNA is TGCAGCGTCGGCACACCGAACTATGGCTACACCTTC.

This clonotype has at least ten counts. In DNA form, the CDR3 reads TGTGCCAGCAGCTTAACGTATTTGGGACTTGAGCAGTACTTC. Amino acid sequence: CASSLTYLGLEQYF. The chain employs TRBV7-9 and TRBJ2-7; the D gene is possibly TRBD2 (6 bases). The germline V gene encodes CDR1 SEHNR and CDR2 FQNEAQ (reference sequence). Trimming shortened V by 2 bases and J by 7 bases, and 15 bases separated the two germline ends. There are 14 residues in the CDR3.

The chain employs TRBV20-1 and TRBJ2-7; the D is unclear. Germline V gene sequence: CDR1 DFQATT, CDR2 SNEGSKA (reference sequence). Trimming removed 1 base at V and 8 bases at J, with 12 bases between. CDR3 length equals 12 residues. The CDR3 DNA reads TGCAGTGCTAGAGGGGCCTTTGGACAGCAGTACTTC. Its protein is CSARGAFGQQYF.

The genes are TRBV15 and TRBJ2-7; D is perhaps TRBD2 (5 bases). The ends were cut back, 0 bases at V and 6 bases at J, with 18 bases in the middle. The V gene's germline CDR1 is LNHNV and CDR2 YYDKDF (reference sequence). The CDR3 runs 16 residues. The chain's CDR3 is CATSRDSFPGNGEQYF. The CDR3, as DNA: TGTGCCACCAGCAGAGATTCTTTTCCGGGAAATGGCGAGCAGTACTTC.

This clonotype was found a few times. The chain couples TRBV11-2 to TRBJ1-2; unclear D gene. Germline V CDR1 and CDR2: SGHAT, FQNNGV. V was trimmed by 4 bases and J by 4 bases, leaving 25 bases between them. CDR3 length: 18 amino acids. CDR3 nucleotide sequence: TGTGCCAGCAGCTCCAATTCCGGTACAATCTCGGCCCTCTATGGCTACACCTTC. Its protein product is CASSSNSGTISALYGYTF.

This clonotype was found a few times. J is TRBJ1-2 and V is TRBV7-9; D unclear. Germline-derived CDR1 and CDR2 are SEHNR and FQNEAQ (reference sequence). The CDR3 totals 14 residues. Trimming removed 5 bases from V and 9 bases from J, with 19 bases in between. The CDR3 loop is CASSPRTAAVSYTF. CDR3 bases: TGTGCCAGCAGCCCCAGGACGGCCGCTGTTAGCTACACCTTC.

This clonotype has only a few counts. The chain is built from TRBV20-1 and TRBJ1-5; D is unresolved. Trimming removed 5 bases at V and 0 bases at J, with 11 bases between. CDR1 DFQATT and CDR2 SNEGSKA come from the germline V gene (reference sequence). There are 14 residues in the CDR3. The chain's CDR3 is CSASPGNSNQPQHF. CDR3 nucleotides: TGCAGTGCTTCACCGGGGAATAGCAATCAGCCCCAGCATTTT.

This clonotype was observed a handful of times. The chain employs TRBV20-1 and TRBJ1-2, with TRBD1 identical over 8 bases. The CDR3 loop spans 15 amino acids. With V trimmed by 5 bases and J by 4 bases, 12 bases remained unmatched. Germline CDR1 and CDR2: DFQATT and SNEGSKA (reference sequence). CDR3 DNA sequence: TGCAGTGCTCAGGACAGGGACATACCCGGCTATGGCTACACCTTC. Protein product: CSAQDRDIPGYGYTF.

Note on this clonotype: At one boundary the junction diverges from the germline segment, which might be a read error. The chain joins TRBV2 to TRBJ2-3; TRBD1 aligns across 7 bases. Germline V gene data show CDR1 as SNHLY and CDR2 as FYNNEI. The CDR3 loop spans 11 amino acids. DNA for the CDR3: TGTGCCAGCAGTCTCCTAGGGGGCACGAATTTT. It encodes CASSLLGGTNF.

This clonotype was counted between two and nine times. The chain joins TRBV10-3 to TRBJ1-1; TRBD1 matches 7 bases. CDR3 length: 15 residues. Germline V gives CDR1 ENHRY, CDR2 SYGVKD. The ends lost 3 bases at V and 5 bases at J; junction bases unmatched: 9. CDR3 in amino acids: CAISDSTGRGTEAFF. The CDR3 region has the DNA TGTGCCATCAGTGACTCGACAGGGCGGGGGACTGAAGCTTTCTTT.

V usage is TRBV7-9 and J usage is TRBJ2-3; TRBD1 might be the D (6 bases). This CDR3 is built from 12 residues. Trimming removed 1 base at V and 10 bases at J, with 9 bases between. The germline V gene encodes CDR1 SEHNR and CDR2 FQNEAQ (reference sequence). CDR3 protein: CASSLDQGSQYF. The CDR3 DNA follows: TGTGCCAGCAGCTTAGATCAGGGGTCGCAGTATTTT. Full variable domain (rest looked up from reference TRBV7-9 and TRBJ2-3): DTGVSQNPRHKITKRGQNVTFRCDPISEHNRLYWYRQTLGQGPEFLTYFQNEAQLEKSRLLSDRFSAERPKGSFSTLEIQRTEQGDSAMYLCASSLDQGSQYFGPGTRLTVL.

Written as DNA, the CDR3 is TGCAGTGCTACGGGAAGGAATGAGCAGTTCTTC. It yields the protein CSATGRNEQFF. This chain connects TRBV20-1 to TRBJ2-1; a possible D gene is TRBD2 (5 bases). The germline CDR1 and CDR2 sequences are DFQATT and SNEGSKA (reference sequence). The CDR3 totals 11 residues. V lost 4 bases and J 7 bases, leaving 8 bases between the germline ends.

The V call is TRBV10-3, the J call TRBJ2-3, with D maybe TRBD2 (6 bases). The CDR3 has 14 amino acids. CDR1 is ENHRY, CDR2 SYGVKD, per germline. V was clipped by 6 bases and J by 3 bases, with 13 bases between them. The CDR3 DNA reads as TGTGCCATCAGGAGGGAGGAGAATACAGATACGCAGTATTTT. It codes for CAIRREENTDTQYF.

This clonotype was seen only a few times. The rearrangement uses TRBV14 and TRBJ1-1; TRBD1 agrees at 9 bases. CDR3 size: 17 residues. After removal of 3 bases from V and 5 bases from J, the junction contained 13 bases not matched to a gene. Per the germline V gene, CDR1 is SGHDN and CDR2 is FVKESK. The CDR3 coding sequence is TGTGCCAGCAGCCACCCATACCGGACAGGGGCGGGAACTGAAGCTTTCTTT. Its protein product is CASSHPYRTGAGTEAFF.

This clonotype was seen repeatedly, ten times or more. The chain joins TRBV4-1 to TRBJ2-3; 7 nucleotides match TRBD2. V shed 4 bases and J 2 bases; nucleotides not matched to a gene: 6. There are 15 residues in the CDR3. CDR1 is MGHRA, CDR2 YSYEKL, per germline. CDR3 residues: CASSPGSGYTDTQYF. CDR3 in DNA: TGCGCCAGCAGCCCGGGTAGCGGGTACACAGATACGCAGTATTTT.

This clonotype came up many times. The chain uses TRBV10-1 and TRBJ2-3; 8 bases agree with TRBD2. The CDR3 spans 14 residues. The V gene's germline CDR1 is WNHNN and CDR2 SYGVQD (reference sequence). V trimming: 3 bases; J trimming: 9 bases; junction bases outside the gene matches: 8. CDR3 DNA sequence: TGCGCCAGCAGTGATTCGAGCGGGGGATCGACGCAGTATTTT. Protein: CASSDSSGGSTQYF.

This chain connects TRBV4-1 to TRBJ1-3; D call uncertain. From germline, CDR1 is MGHRA and CDR2 YSYEKL. The ends were cut back, 0 bases at V and 2 bases at J, with 17 bases in the middle. The CDR3 has 18 residues. CDR3 region: CASSQEGTRVSTGNTIYF. The CDR3 DNA reads TGCGCCAGCAGCCAAGAGGGTACGAGAGTCTCCACTGGAAACACCATATATTTT.